The rows below give T cell receptor beta chains drawn from one sample of a study of blood T cell repertoires in COVID-19. The assay was immunoSEQ multiplex PCR, and TCRdb's table has in-frame clones only and misses some. The sample lists some 140,000 clones, over 65% occurring once. Sequencing was carried out using peripheral blood. These receptors came from a man of 80 years or more with acute or convalescent COVID-19. The CDR3 runs from the conserved cysteine through the conserved F or W. A D gene is named only where the DNA matches it firmly. The size entry is marked missing in some rows and otherwise reads once, few, many or a size class.

clone_size: .
j_call: TRBJ2-1
v_call: TRBV14
d_call: TRBD1
cdr3_nt: TGTGCCAGCAGCCAAGAAAGGTCCAGGGGGTCGTACAATGAGCAGTTCTTC
cdr3_aa: CASSQERSRGSYNEQFF

clone_size: .
j_call: TRBJ2-1
v_call: TRBV5-3
d_call: TRBD1
cdr3_nt: TGTGCCAGAAGCTGGAGGGAACAGGGGGAAAAAACCAATGAGCAGTTCTTC
cdr3_aa: CARSWREQGEKTNEQFF

clone_size: .
j_call: TRBJ1-1
v_call: TRBV5-1
d_call: .
cdr3_nt: TGCGCCAGCGCCGTACAGGGAAACACTGAAGCTTTCTTT
cdr3_aa: CASAVQGNTEAFF

clone_size: .
j_call: TRBJ1-2
v_call: TRBV9
d_call: TRBD1
cdr3_nt: TGTGCCAGCAGCGTAGATGGACAGGGGCCTTATGGCTACACCTTC
cdr3_aa: CASSVDGQGPYGYTF

clone_size: .
j_call: TRBJ2-1
v_call: TRBV6-1
d_call: TRBD2
cdr3_nt: TGTGCCAGCAGTGAACGTAGGGGGGCTAGCGGGGTTTACAATGAGCAGTTCTTC
cdr3_aa: CASSERRGASGVYNEQFF

clone_size: .
j_call: TRBJ2-2
v_call: TRBV18
d_call: TRBD1
cdr3_nt: TGTGCCAGCTCACCACAGGGGGCCTCGAACACCGGGGAGCTGTTTTTT
cdr3_aa: CASSPQGASNTGELFF

clone_size: .
j_call: TRBJ1-2
v_call: TRBV7-2
d_call: TRBD1
cdr3_nt: TGTGCCAGCAGCCGCGACAGGGGAGGCTACACCTTC
cdr3_aa: CASSRDRGGYTF

clone_size: .
j_call: TRBJ1-2
v_call: TRBV11-3
d_call: TRBD1
cdr3_nt: TGTGCCAGCAGCTTGCGACAGGGGGCTCGCGGCTACACCTTC
cdr3_aa: CASSLRQGARGYTF

clone_size: .
j_call: TRBJ1-1
v_call: TRBV10-3
d_call: .
cdr3_nt: TGTGCCATCAGTGTGCAGATCAACACTGAAGCTTTCTTT
cdr3_aa: CAISVQINTEAFF

clone_size: .
j_call: TRBJ2-5
v_call: TRBV5-4
d_call: .
cdr3_nt: TGTGCCAGCAGCTTCGATAGGGGAGAGACCCAGTACTTC
cdr3_aa: CASSFDRGETQYF

clone_size: .
j_call: TRBJ1-6
v_call: TRBV9
d_call: .
cdr3_nt: TGTGCCAGCACCAACTCCTATAATTCACCCCTCCACTTT
cdr3_aa: CASTNSYNSPLHF

clone_size: .
j_call: TRBJ2-5
v_call: TRBV5-1
d_call: .
cdr3_nt: TGCGCCAGCAGCCGGGGGACCGTACAACAAGAGACCCAGTACTTC
cdr3_aa: CASSRGTVQQETQYF

clone_size: .
j_call: TRBJ2-3
v_call: TRBV15
d_call: TRBD2
cdr3_nt: TGTGCCACCAGCAGAGCAACTAGCGGGGATACGCAGTATTTT
cdr3_aa: CATSRATSGDTQYF

clone_size: .
j_call: TRBJ1-1
v_call: TRBV28
d_call: .
cdr3_nt: TGTGCCAGCAGTCCCGCGGACCAGGGGACCCCCTTCTTT
cdr3_aa: CASSPADQGTPFF

clone_size: .
j_call: TRBJ2-1
v_call: TRBV7-9
d_call: TRBD2
cdr3_nt: TGTGCCAGCAGCCCGATGGCTAGCGGGGGGGCATACAATGAGCAGTTCTTC
cdr3_aa: CASSPMASGGAYNEQFF

clone_size: .
j_call: TRBJ2-2
v_call: TRBV3-1/TRBV3-2
d_call: .
cdr3_nt: TGTGCCAGCAGCCACTTTGGAGGAGGAGGGGACACCGGGGAGCTGTTTTTT
cdr3_aa: CASSHFGGGGDTGELFF

clone_size: .
j_call: TRBJ2-7
v_call: TRBV5-4
d_call: TRBD1
cdr3_nt: TGTGCCAGCAGCTTGTCTGGGACAGGGGCCTACGAGCAGTACTTC
cdr3_aa: CASSLSGTGAYEQYF

clone_size: .
j_call: TRBJ1-4
v_call: TRBV7-9
d_call: TRBD1
cdr3_nt: TGTGCCAGCAGCGCCGGGACAGGGCGTAATGAAAAACTGTTTTTT
cdr3_aa: CASSAGTGRNEKLFF

clone_size: .
j_call: TRBJ2-3
v_call: TRBV2
d_call: .
cdr3_nt: TGTGCCAGCAGAATTAAAGATACGCAGTATTTT
cdr3_aa: CASRIKDTQYF

clone_size: few
j_call: TRBJ1-5
v_call: TRBV24-1
d_call: .
cdr3_nt: TGTGCCACCAGTCCTGACAGGACTAATCAGCCCCAGCATTTT
cdr3_aa: CATSPDRTNQPQHF

clone_size: .
j_call: TRBJ2-5
v_call: TRBV11-2
d_call: TRBD2
cdr3_nt: TGTGCCAGCAGCCTTCACGGGACTAGCGGGGGGGTCCGTCCTGAGACCCAGTACTTC
cdr3_aa: CASSLHGTSGGVRPETQYF

clone_size: .
j_call: TRBJ2-2
v_call: TRBV5-1
d_call: .
cdr3_nt: TGCGCCAGCAGCTTGGACCCAGGGGTCACCGGGGAGCTGTTTTTT
cdr3_aa: CASSLDPGVTGELFF

clone_size: .
j_call: TRBJ1-2
v_call: TRBV19
d_call: .
cdr3_nt: TGTGCCAGTAGTTCGAGCCGATTCCCGGACACCTTC
cdr3_aa: CASSSSRFPDTF

clone_size: .
j_call: TRBJ1-6
v_call: TRBV28
d_call: .
cdr3_nt: TGTGCCAGCAGTGACCGGGGATATAATTCACCCCTCCACTTT
cdr3_aa: CASSDRGYNSPLHF

clone_size: .
j_call: TRBJ1-1
v_call: TRBV9
d_call: .
cdr3_nt: TGTGCCAGCAGCGTATCGGGTTGGGACACTGAAGCTTTCTTT
cdr3_aa: CASSVSGWDTEAFF

clone_size: .
j_call: TRBJ2-2
v_call: TRBV5-1
d_call: TRBD1
cdr3_nt: TGCGCCAGCAGCCCAACGACAGGGGGGACCGGGGAGCTGTTTTTT
cdr3_aa: CASSPTTGGTGELFF

clone_size: .
j_call: TRBJ2-7
v_call: TRBV21-1
d_call: .
cdr3_nt: TGTGCCAGCAGCAAAGCAGGGAGCTGGCTCCCCTACGAGCAGTACTTC
cdr3_aa: CASSKAGSWLPYEQYF

clone_size: .
j_call: TRBJ1-2
v_call: TRBV7-6
d_call: .
cdr3_nt: TGTGCCAGCGGGAGTCAGATCTATGGCTACACCTTC
cdr3_aa: CASGSQIYGYTF

clone_size: once
j_call: TRBJ1-2
v_call: TRBV2
d_call: TRBD1
cdr3_nt: TGTGCCAGCAGTGAACGGACAGGGATAAACTATGGCTACACCTTC
cdr3_aa: CASSERTGINYGYTF

clone_size: .
j_call: TRBJ2-2
v_call: TRBV5-1
d_call: .
cdr3_nt: TGCGCCAGCAGCTTGGGATTAGCGGCCTACACCGGGGAGCTGTTTTTT
cdr3_aa: CASSLGLAAYTGELFF

clone_size: .
j_call: TRBJ1-1
v_call: TRBV7-6
d_call: TRBD1
cdr3_nt: TGTGCCAGCAGCCAGGCAACCCCCGGGACAGGAAGCCTGGGTGCTTTCTTT
cdr3_aa: CASSQATPGTGSLGAFF

clone_size: .
j_call: TRBJ2-7
v_call: TRBV7-6
d_call: .
cdr3_nt: TGTGCCAGCAGCTTAGGTGGGATCGGGGCCTACGAGCAGTACTTC
cdr3_aa: CASSLGGIGAYEQYF

clone_size: .
j_call: TRBJ2-2
v_call: TRBV7-9
d_call: .
cdr3_nt: TGTGCCAGCAGCTTAGTACAGTTCGGGGAGCTGTTTTTT
cdr3_aa: CASSLVQFGELFF

clone_size: few
j_call: TRBJ1-6
v_call: TRBV25-1
d_call: .
cdr3_nt: TGTGCCAGCAGTGAACAACAGGGTAATTCACCCCTCCACTTT
cdr3_aa: CASSEQQGNSPLHF

clone_size: .
j_call: TRBJ1-1
v_call: TRBV7-9
d_call: TRBD1
cdr3_nt: TGTGCCAGCAACAAGATCACAGGGGGCCGGTTTACTGAAGCTTTCTTT
cdr3_aa: CASNKITGGRFTEAFF

clone_size: .
j_call: TRBJ1-2
v_call: TRBV7-8
d_call: TRBD1
cdr3_nt: TGTGCCAGCAGCCGCGAGGGGGCGGATGGCTACACCTTC
cdr3_aa: CASSREGADGYTF

clone_size: .
j_call: TRBJ2-3
v_call: TRBV9
d_call: .
cdr3_nt: TGTGCCAGCAGCTCAGCCTACGGGGGTCGGGCAGATACGCAGTATTTT
cdr3_aa: CASSSAYGGRADTQYF

clone_size: .
j_call: TRBJ1-6
v_call: TRBV7-2
d_call: .
cdr3_nt: TGTGCCAGCAGCTTAGTCCAGGGCCTGAGGAATTCACCCCTCCACTTT
cdr3_aa: CASSLVQGLRNSPLHF

clone_size: .
j_call: TRBJ2-7
v_call: TRBV10-3
d_call: .
cdr3_nt: TGTGCCGTACAGGGGGACTACTCCTACGAGCAGTACTTC
cdr3_aa: CAVQGDYSYEQYF

clone_size: few
j_call: TRBJ1-1
v_call: TRBV5-1
d_call: .
cdr3_nt: TGCGCCAGCAGCTTTGGGGGGTTCACTGAAGCTTTCTTT
cdr3_aa: CASSFGGFTEAFF

clone_size: .
j_call: TRBJ1-1
v_call: TRBV30
d_call: .
cdr3_nt: TGTGCCTGGTCCGGACAGATCACTGAAGCTTTCTTT
cdr3_aa: CAWSGQITEAFF

clone_size: .
j_call: TRBJ2-5
v_call: TRBV28
d_call: .
cdr3_nt: TGTGCCAGCAGTTTAGCGGGCGCGGTCGTAGAGACCCAGTACTTC
cdr3_aa: CASSLAGAVVETQYF

clone_size: few
j_call: TRBJ2-7
v_call: TRBV18
d_call: .
cdr3_nt: TGTGCCAGCTCACCTGGGGGGACCGAGTACTTC
cdr3_aa: CASSPGGTEYF

clone_size: .
j_call: TRBJ2-1
v_call: TRBV7-9
d_call: TRBD2
cdr3_nt: TGTGCCAGCAGCTTAGCGTGGGGGGGCGGCGGGGGGGCCCACAATGAGCAGTTCTTC
cdr3_aa: CASSLAWGGGGGAHNEQFF